Below are 20 T cell receptor beta chains sequenced from a single sample in a study of control samples from healthy donors and cancer patients. Libraries were prepared by immunoSEQ multiplex PCR; TCRdb keeps only in-frame clonotypes and omits some of them. This sample contains around 190,000 clones. Specimen: blood. All receptors derive from a woman aged 30 to 39 in good health.

V gene TRBV12-3 or TRBV12-4 combines with J gene TRBJ1-6; D gene unclear. The CDR3 is 12 residues long. The germline V and J ends were trimmed by 6 bases and 9 bases, with 9 bases remaining between them. The CDR3 DNA sequence: TGTGCCAGCAGCCGTGACGGTTCACCCCTCCACTTT. Translating gives CASSRDGSPLHF.

This chain links TRBV7-2 with TRBJ1-1; TRBD1 matches 12 bases. V dropped 3 bases and J dropped 6; count of bases not matched to a gene: 8. From germline, CDR1 is SGHTA and CDR2 FQGNSA. CDR3 length equals 16 residues. CDR3 nucleotide sequence: TGTGCCAGCAGCTTCGGGACAGGGGGCTTTCGCGCTGAAGCTTTCTTT. This translates into CASSFGTGGFRAEAFF.

This rearrangement joins TRBV7-8 to TRBJ1-5; unclear D gene. The germline V and J ends were trimmed by 5 bases and 3 bases, with 20 bases remaining between them. Germline assignment: CDR1 SGHVS and CDR2 FQNEAQ. The CDR3 consists of 17 residues. The CDR3 here is CASSPIDVGGLNQPQHF. The CDR3 DNA reads as TGTGCCAGCAGCCCAATCGATGTGGGAGGGCTCAATCAGCCCCAGCATTTT.

The chain carries TRBV4-3 and TRBJ2-2, with D perhaps matching TRBD1 or TRBD2 (6 bases each). Germline values: CDR1 LGHNA, CDR2 YSLEER. The CDR3 runs 16 residues. Deletions cut 2 bases from V and 6 bases from J, with 16 bases between. CDR3 DNA sequence: TGCGCCAGCAGCCAAAGCTGGGGGGCACGGTCCGGGGAGCTGTTTTTT. Translated, it gives CASSQSWGARSGELFF.

The chain uses TRBV5-1 and TRBJ2-7; TRBD2 might be the D (6 bases). The CDR3 covers 17 residues. V was pared by 5 bases and J by 5 bases, with 26 bases between. Germline V lookup: CDR1 SGHRS, CDR2 YFSETQ. In DNA form, the CDR3 reads TGCGCCAGCAGGCGAACCCCAGGGAGGTTCATAGCGGACGAGCAGTACTTC. Amino acids: CASRRTPGRFIADEQYF.

The gene calls are TRBV28 and TRBJ1-1; D call uncertain. This CDR3 is 13 amino acids long. Deletions cut 2 bases from V and 4 bases from J, with 8 bases between. CDR1 and CDR2 (germline): MDHEN, SYDVKM. The CDR3 nucleotides are TGTGCCAGCAGTTTAATGGAGCGCACTGAAGCTTTCTTT. The encoded protein is CASSLMERTEAFF. Supplemented by reference TRBV28 and TRBJ1-1, the full variable domain reads DVKVTQSSRYLVKRTGEKVFLECVQDMDHENMFWYRQDPGLGLRLIYFSYDVKMKEKGDIPEGYSVSREKKERFSLILESASTNQTSMYLCASSLMERTEAFFGQGTRLTVV.

This sequence joins TRBV7-2 and TRBJ1-1; D is perhaps TRBD1 (5 bases). The germline CDR1 and CDR2 sequences are SGHTA and FQGNSA. The ends were cut back, 3 bases at V and 3 bases at J, with 17 bases in the middle. The CDR3 length is 16 residues. The CDR3 DNA follows: TGTGCCAGCAGCTTGGGTGTGACGGGGCTTTACACTGAAGCTTTCTTT. It specifies CASSLGVTGLYTEAFF.

V and J are TRBV2 and TRBJ1-2; D possibly corresponds to TRBD1 (6 bases). V gave up 3 bases and J gave up 3 bases, with 17 bases separating them. The germline V gene has CDR1 SNHLY and CDR2 FYNNEI. The CDR3 consists of 16 residues. The chain's CDR3 is CASSEAGAKGDYGYTF. The CDR3 DNA follows: TGTGCCAGCAGTGAGGCAGGGGCTAAGGGGGACTATGGCTACACCTTC.

The gene calls are TRBV6-1 and TRBJ2-3, with 11 positions matching TRBD2. Germline lookup yields CDR1 MNHNS and CDR2 SASEGT. V gave up 3 bases and J gave up 2 bases; unmatched junction bases: 4. CDR3 length equals 16 residues. As DNA, the CDR3 is TGTGCCAGCAGTGATCGGACTAGCGGGTTCACAGATACGCAGTATTTT. This gives the protein CASSDRTSGFTDTQYF.

The CDR3 DNA is TGTGCCAGCAGCTTCAGCGGGGGGGCTCACCCCTGCACAGATACGCAGTATTTT. This encodes CASSFSGGAHPCTDTQYF. The chain joins TRBV11-3 to TRBJ2-3; 10 bases map to TRBD2. The CDR3 contains 18 residues. The germline CDR1 and CDR2 sequences are SGHNT and YENEEA. V lost 3 bases to trimming and J lost 1 base; unmatched junction nucleotides: 10.

The V call is TRBV28, the J call TRBJ2-2; tentatively, D is TRBD2 (5 bases). Looked up from germline, CDR1 is MDHEN and CDR2 is SYDVKM. The CDR3 is 14 residues long. Trimming left V 5 bases short and J 7 bases short, with 14 bases between. CDR3 in DNA: TGTGCCAGCAGTCCGGTACCGGGGAGCGGGGAGCTGTTTTTT. Translating gives CASSPVPGSGELFF.

The chain carries TRBV28 and TRBJ1-1; D gene uncertain. Trimming cost V 3 bases and J 3 bases, with 14 bases left between them. The CDR3 extends over 15 amino acids. Germline V gene sequence: CDR1 MDHEN, CDR2 SYDVKM. Here the CDR3 DNA reads TGTGCCAGCAGTTTTATGAGGGTGACCTACACTGAAGCTTTCTTT. It translates to CASSFMRVTYTEAFF.

The gene calls are TRBV7-9 and TRBJ1-2, with D unresolved. The CDR3 totals 14 residues. Germline V CDR1 and CDR2: SEHNR, FQNEAQ (reference sequence). V was clipped by 4 bases and J by 2 bases, with 11 bases between them. The CDR3 nucleotides read TGTGCCAGCAGCTCTATATCTAGGAACTATGGCTACACCTTC. Its translation: CASSSISRNYGYTF.

The chain employs TRBV7-2 and TRBJ2-7; D is ambiguous. Germline CDR1 reads SGHTA; CDR2 reads FQGNSA. V was cut by 1 base and J by 3 bases, with 16 bases left in between. This CDR3 has 16 residues. The CDR3 is CASSLESRASRYEQYF. In DNA, the CDR3 is TGTGCCAGCAGCTTAGAGTCCCGGGCCAGCCGCTACGAGCAGTACTTC.

The chain links TRBV6-1 to TRBJ1-1, with D unresolved. The V gene lost 3 bases and the J gene lost 1 base, with 6 bases spanning the gap. Germline loops: CDR1 MNHNS, CDR2 SASEGT. The CDR3 is 13 residues long. The CDR3 DNA reads TGTGCCAGCAGTGAGCAGCCGAACACTGAAGCTTTCTTT. This codes for CASSEQPNTEAFF.

This chain connects TRBV5-8 to TRBJ1-2; TRBD1 matches at 8 bases. Germline V gives CDR1 SGHTS, CDR2 YDEGEE. The CDR3 covers 13 residues. The V and J ends lost 4 bases and 4 bases, in that order; junction bases with no gene match: 3. The CDR3 loop reads CASSPGTGYGYTF. The CDR3 region has the DNA TGTGCCAGCAGCCCGGGGACAGGCTATGGCTACACCTTC.

This chain connects TRBV6-2 or TRBV6-3 to TRBJ2-5; 7 nucleotides match TRBD2. The junction had 5 bases not matched to a gene; V was cut back by 5 bases and J by 2 bases. Per germline, CDR1 MNHEY and CDR2 SVGEGT. This CDR3 comprises 14 residues. CDR3 sequence (DNA): TGTGCCAGCAGTGGGCGGGGGTTTCAAGAGACCCAGTACTTC. Translating gives CASSGRGFQETQYF.

The chain carries TRBV7-9 and TRBJ1-3; no definite D call. The V end lost 5 bases, the J end lost 4 bases, and 6 bases lay between the germline ends. The germline gives CDR1 SEHNR, CDR2 FQNEAQ (reference sequence). The CDR3 loop spans 12 amino acids. DNA for the CDR3: TGTGCCAGCAGCGCCGCCGGAAACACCATATATTTT. This sequence encodes CASSAAGNTIYF.

The CDR3 protein is CASHGVEKLFF. CDR3 in DNA: TGTGCCTCCCACGGAGTAGAAAAACTGTTTTTT. The rearrangement links TRBV11-3 to TRBJ1-4; no definite D call. The CDR3 has 11 amino acids. CDR1 and CDR2 (germline): SGHNT, YENEEA. V lost 11 bases, J lost 8 bases, and 12 bases lay in between.

CDR3 amino acids: CASSLGQTNSPLHF. In nucleotides, the CDR3 is TGCGCCAGCAGCTTGGGACAGACCAATTCACCCCTCCACTTT. V and J are TRBV5-1 and TRBJ1-6; TRBD1 might be the D (5 bases). The V and J ends lost 0 bases and 7 bases respectively, with 8 bases between them. Germline V gene sequence: CDR1 SGHRS, CDR2 YFSETQ. The CDR3 spans 14 residues.